The 31 T cell receptor beta chains listed next were all sequenced from one sample in a study of T cell clonality in common variable immunodeficiency. Clones were read by immunoSEQ multiplex PCR, and TCRdb kept only the in-frame ones, dropping some. The repertoire consists of about 52,000 clones, none detected only once. Sequencing was carried out using peripheral blood mononuclear cells. These receptors all stem from a person aged 18 to 75 in good health.

This clone was seen at least ten times. The CDR3 end lies 3 residues beyond the end of the read and is filled in from the germline J gene. This chain joins TRBV5-1 and TRBJ2-1, with 8 bases lining up with TRBD2. V gave up 4 bases and J gave up 4 bases; unmatched junction bases: 4. Germline V lookup: CDR1 SGHRS, CDR2 YFSETQ. The CDR3 has 14 amino acids. CDR3 DNA (partial): TGCGCCAGCAGCCCACTAGCGGAATACAATGAG. Encoded protein: CASSPLAEYNE. The full-length CDR3 reads as CASSPLAEYNEQFF.

This clone was counted ten times or more. The CDR3 extends 3 residues past the end of the read, so its final part is completed from the germline J gene. Distinct nucleotide sequences in the sample also encode this CDR3. The chain couples TRBV18 to TRBJ2-5; weak D call: TRBD2 (5 bases). The germline V and J ends were trimmed by 1 base and 4 bases, with 7 bases remaining between them. Germline V CDR1 and CDR2: KGHSH, LQKENI. The CDR3 is made up of 13 amino acids. The sequenced CDR3 bases are TGTGCCAGCTCACCACGGGCGGGAGAGACC. Residues: CASSPRAGET. From start to end, the CDR3 is CASSPRAGETQYF.

This clone was detected only a few times. The sequenced fragment ends 3 residues before the CDR3 boundary, so the rest is inferred from the germline J gene. The genes are TRBV30 and TRBJ2-2; weak D call: TRBD1 (6 bases). The germline V gene encodes CDR1 GTSNPN and CDR2 SVGIG (reference sequence). CDR3 size: 13 residues. CDR3 DNA (partial): TGTGCCGGGACACAGGCAGGCGTTTCACCG. The encoded protein is CAGTQAGVSP. The full CDR3 sequence reads CAGTQAGVSPLFF.

This clone was picked up many times. From the germline J gene comes the end of the CDR3, since the read stops 3 residues before it. The rearrangement uses TRBV14 and TRBJ2-1; 10 bases fit TRBD1. The germline V gene has CDR1 SGHDN and CDR2 FVKESK. The length of the CDR3 is 15 residues. The J segment lost 3 bases and the V segment lost 4 bases, leaving 3 bases of the junction unmatched. The CDR3 is CASSPGQGFYNEQFF. The part of the CDR3 DNA that was read is TGTGCCAGCAGCCCGGGACAGGGGTTCTACAATGAG.

In its sample, this clone was seen many times. The read is 3 residues too short to cover the CDR3 end, so that end is filled in from the germline J gene. J is TRBJ2-7 and V is TRBV11-2, with D perhaps matching TRBD1 or TRBD2 (7 bases each). CDR1 SGHAT and CDR2 FQNNGV come from the germline V gene. The CDR3 length is 14 residues. V shed 6 bases and J shed 3 bases, with 15 bases lying between them. CDR3 sequence reads: CASRRAGQNYEQYF. Partial CDR3 DNA: TGTGCCAGCAGAAGAGCGGGACAGAACTACGAG.

This clone was observed at least ten times. From the germline J gene comes the end of the CDR3, since the read stops 3 residues before it. This chain uses TRBV5-4 with TRBJ2-1, with D uncertain. Per the germline V gene, CDR1 is SGHNT and CDR2 is YYREEE (reference sequence). Deletions cut 1 base from V and 0 bases from J, with 8 bases between. The CDR3 runs 15 residues. The chain's CDR3 is CASSLSYGSYNEQFF. The sequenced CDR3 bases are TGTGCCAGCAGCTTGAGTTACGGCTCCTACAATGAG.

Note on this clone: The CDR3 is cut off 3 residues early in the read; its end comes from the germline J gene. J is TRBJ1-2 and V is TRBV30, with D possibly TRBD1 on 5 matching bases. The CDR3 spans 14 residues. From germline, CDR1 is GTSNPN and CDR2 SVGIG (reference sequence). This chain's CDR3 is CAWGQRERGYDYTF. Incomplete CDR3 DNA: TGTGCCTGGGGGCAGCGGGAAAGGGGCTACGAC.

In its sample, this clone was seen many times. Sequencing ends 3 residues short of the CDR3 end; the germline J gene provides the rest. The V and J genes are TRBV20-1 and TRBJ2-1; 7 bases agree with TRBD2. Looked up from germline, CDR1 is DFQATT and CDR2 is SNEGSKA (reference sequence). V lost 0 bases, J lost 6 bases, and 8 bases stayed unmatched. The CDR3 has 15 residues. The CDR3 sequence: CSARDLRGDSNEQFF. The CDR3 DNA, read in part, is TGCAGTGCTAGAGATCTCCGGGGGGATAGCAATGAG.

Many counts were recorded for this clone. The read halts 3 residues ahead of the CDR3 end, with the missing end drawn from the germline J gene. The same CDR3 can be traced to other DNA sequences in this sample. The rearrangement uses TRBV19 and TRBJ2-5; the D gene is possibly TRBD1 (5 bases). The germline V and J ends were trimmed by 3 bases and 2 bases, with 10 bases remaining between them. The CDR3 runs to 14 residues. Germline V gene lookup returns CDR1 LNHDA and CDR2 SQIVND (reference sequence). CDR3 DNA (partial): TGTGCCAGTAGTATCCCTGGGGCGCAAGAGACC. This gives the protein CASSIPGAQET. The complete CDR3 sequence is CASSIPGAQETQYF.

This clone was detected only a few times. The read gets to within 3 residues of the CDR3 end, and the germline J gene fills in the rest. The genes are TRBV5-1 and TRBJ2-7, with D possibly TRBD2 on 6 matching bases. Germline V gives CDR1 SGHRS, CDR2 YFSETQ. This CDR3 is built from 13 residues. V dropped 4 bases and J dropped 5 bases, with 13 bases sitting between them. Here the CDR3 reads CASSGGLPNEQYF. Partial CDR3 DNA: TGCGCCAGCAGCGGGGGACTCCCTAACGAG. The whole variable domain, remainder taken from reference TRBV5-1 and TRBJ2-7, is KAGVTQTPRYLIKTRGQQVTLSCSPISGHRSVSWYQQTPGQGLQFLFEYFSETQRNKGNFPGRFSGRQFSNSRSEMNVSTLELGDSALYLCASSGGLPNEQYFGPGTRLTVT.

This clone was picked up many times. The read gets to within 3 residues of the CDR3 end, and the germline J gene fills in the rest. This chain uses TRBV20-1 with TRBJ1-2, with TRBD1 matching over 11 bases. V trimming: 6 bases; J trimming: 5 bases; junction bases outside the gene matches: 8. The CDR3 loop spans 14 amino acids. Per the germline V gene, CDR1 is DFQATT and CDR2 is SNEGSKA (reference sequence). Here the CDR3 reads CSARTDRGLYGYTF. CDR3 DNA, as far as it was read: TGCAGTGCCAGAACGGACAGGGGGCTGTATGGC.

Note on this clone: The read finishes 3 residues shy of the CDR3 end, and the germline J gene is used to complete it. The chain uses TRBV7-2 and TRBJ2-1; TRBD2 agrees at 12 bases. With V trimmed by 4 bases and J by 7 bases, 5 bases remained unmatched. This CDR3 comprises 15 residues. The germline V gene encodes CDR1 SGHTA and CDR2 FQGNSA. The CDR3 region is CASSWGGTSGNEQFF. The CDR3 bases that were read are TGTGCCAGCAGCTGGGGAGGGACTAGCGGGAATGAG.

This clone was counted ten times or more. Read data end 3 residues before the CDR3 end; the end is taken from the germline J gene. V is TRBV13 and J is TRBJ2-7; 9 positions agree with TRBD1. Looked up from germline, CDR1 is PRHDT and CDR2 is FYEKMQ (reference sequence). The CDR3 spans 16 residues. The ends lost 1 base at V and 2 bases at J; junction bases unmatched: 6. CDR3 sequence reads: CASSLEGQGVPYEQYF. CDR3 DNA (partial): TGTGCCAGCAGCTTAGAGGGACAGGGAGTCCCCTACGAG.

This clone appeared many times. Sequencing ends 3 residues short of the CDR3 end; the germline J gene provides the rest. The rearrangement uses TRBV7-9 and TRBJ2-7; perhaps TRBD1 as D (5 bases). Per the germline V gene, CDR1 is SEHNR and CDR2 is FQNEAQ (reference sequence). V lost 4 bases and J lost 3, with 13 bases in between. The CDR3 runs to 14 residues. The CDR3 sequence: CASSSHDRNYEQYF. The CDR3 DNA, read in part, is TGTGCCAGCAGCTCGCACGACAGAAACTACGAG.

This clone was seen more than once but under ten times. The read is 3 residues too short to cover the CDR3 end, so that end is filled in from the germline J gene. Additional DNA sequences in this sample encode the identical CDR3. The chain combines TRBV18 with TRBJ1-3; 9 bases align to TRBD1. CDR1 and CDR2 from the germline V gene are KGHSH and LQKENI. The CDR3 is 16 residues long. V shed 4 bases, J shed 3 bases, and the junction held 7 bases outside the gene matches. Partial CDR3 DNA: TGTGCCAGCTCACTCGAACAGGGGGCTTTTGGAAACACC. Translated, it gives CASSLEQGAFGNT. Given in full, the CDR3 is CASSLEQGAFGNTIYF.

This clone came up many times. CDR3 sequence: CASSMERGPDTQYF. The sequenced part of the CDR3 DNA is TGTGCCAGCAGCATGGAGCGGGGCCCAGATACG. This rearrangement joins TRBV7-2 to TRBJ2-3, with 7 bases lining up with TRBD2. Sequencing ends 3 residues short of the CDR3 end; the germline J gene provides the rest. V trimming: 5 bases; J trimming: 4 bases; junction bases outside the gene matches: 6. CDR1 SGHTA and CDR2 FQGNSA come from the germline V gene. The CDR3 extends over 14 amino acids.

This clone was counted a few times. A much larger clone is a single base away; this may be a read error. The read stops 3 residues short of the end of the CDR3; the missing end is completed from the germline J gene. This chain connects TRBV7-9 to TRBJ2-2; D is possibly TRBD1 or TRBD2 (5 bases each). CDR1 SEHNR and CDR2 FQNEAQ come from the germline V gene (reference sequence). This CDR3 region has 14 residues. This CDR3 reads CASSVDYGANVLFF. The covered CDR3 bases are TGTGCCAGCAGCGTAGACTATGGGGCCAACGTG. Looking up the rest from reference TRBV7-9 and TRBJ2-2 gives the full variable domain: DTGVSQNPRHKITKRGQNVTFRCDPISEHNRLYWYRQTLGQGPEFLTYFQNEAQLEKSRLLSDRFSAERPKGSFSTLEIQRTEQGDSAMYLCASSVDYGANVLFFGEGSRLTVL.

This clone showed up many times. The read halts 3 residues ahead of the CDR3 end, with the missing end drawn from the germline J gene. V and J are TRBV20-1 and TRBJ1-2; D might be TRBD1 (5 bases). Germline assignment: CDR1 DFQATT and CDR2 SNEGSKA (reference sequence). Trimming took 0 bases from V and 4 from J, leaving 9 bases between them. The CDR3 is 13 residues long. The CDR3 here is CSARDPGVYGYTF. Partial CDR3 DNA: TGCAGTGCTAGAGATCCGGGGGTCTATGGC.

This clone was observed many times. Read sequence stops 3 residues before the CDR3 end, and the germline J gene provides the missing end. The V gene is TRBV5-4, the J gene TRBJ1-2; 10 nucleotides align to TRBD1. Trimming cost V 6 bases and J 7 bases; bases outside gene matches: 15. Germline CDR1 and CDR2: SGHNT and YYREEE (reference sequence). This CDR3 is built from 16 residues. CDR3 residues: CASTKRGQGIGSGYTF. The part of the CDR3 DNA that was read is TGTGCCAGCACCAAGCGGGGACAGGGGATTGGAAGTGGC.

This clone appeared many times. The CDR3 goes on 3 residues after the read ends, and that part is filled in from the germline J gene. J is TRBJ2-1 and V is TRBV6-1, with a weak D call TRBD2 (5 bases). V shed 1 base and J shed 4 bases, with 14 bases lying between them. The CDR3 spans 16 residues. Germline V gene sequence: CDR1 MNHNS, CDR2 SASEGT. The CDR3 loop reads CASSEVDYQLYNEQFF. The DNA read from the CDR3 is TGTGCCAGCAGTGAAGTTGACTATCAACTTTACAATGAG.

This clone was picked up many times. Partial CDR3 DNA: TGTGCCATCAGTGAGGGGGCTTACGAG. It translates to CAISEGAYE. The full CDR3 protein reads CAISEGAYEQYF. The rearrangement joins TRBV10-3 to TRBJ2-7; a possible D gene is TRBD1 (5 bases). The CDR3 end is not reached by the read, which stops 3 residues before it; the germline J gene fills it in. Germline V gives CDR1 ENHRY, CDR2 SYGVKD. V lost 2 bases and J lost 4, with 6 bases in between. The length of the CDR3 is 12 residues.

This clone has more than one count but fewer than ten. The read is 3 residues too short to cover the CDR3 end, so that end is filled in from the germline J gene. The chain carries TRBV7-2 and TRBJ2-3, with D hard to call. CDR1 is SGHTA and CDR2 is FQGNSA in the germline V gene. The CDR3 is made up of 15 amino acids. The CDR3 sequence is CASSSAGPYQETQYF. CDR3 DNA (partial): TGTGCCAGCAGCTCCGCAGGCCCGTACCAAGAGACG.

As regards this clone: The read halts 3 residues ahead of the CDR3 end, with the missing end drawn from the germline J gene. V usage is TRBV30 and J usage is TRBJ1-2; D possibly corresponds to TRBD1 (5 bases). Germline assignment: CDR1 GTSNPN and CDR2 SVGIG (reference sequence). The CDR3 spans 13 residues. This chain's CDR3 is CAWGPQAYNDYTF. Incomplete CDR3 DNA: TGTGCCTGGGGACCACAGGCGTACAATGAC.

The sample holds a few counts of this clone. The CDR3 end is not reached by the read, which stops 3 residues before it; the germline J gene fills it in. The chain carries TRBV6-2 or TRBV6-3 and TRBJ1-1; no clear D. CDR1 and CDR2 from the germline V gene are MNHEY and SVGEGT. CDR3 size: 14 residues. CDR3 DNA (partial): TGTGCCAGCAGTTACTCGACTAGCACAGATACG. Its translation is CASSYSTSTDT. In full, the CDR3 reads CASSYSTSTDTAFF.

This clone has ten or more counts. The CDR3 extends 3 residues past the end of the read, so its final part is completed from the germline J gene. This rearrangement joins TRBV7-9 to TRBJ1-4; D is unclear. Germline assignment: CDR1 SEHNR and CDR2 FQNEAQ (reference sequence). V was trimmed by 4 bases and J by 5 bases, leaving 14 bases between them. This CDR3 has 15 residues. The sequenced part of the CDR3 DNA is TGTGCCAGCAGCTCGCTCTCGGTTCGAAATGAAAAA. Its translation: CASSSLSVRNEK. The whole CDR3 sequence reads CASSSLSVRNEKLFF.

This clone was picked up many times. Read coverage stops 3 residues before the CDR3 terminus; the germline J gene supplies the remainder. The gene calls are TRBV13 and TRBJ2-1; D is possibly TRBD1 (5 bases). Between the trimmed V and J ends, which lost 5 bases and 2 bases, there was a span of 16 bases. The germline CDR1 and CDR2 sequences are PRHDT and FYEKMQ (reference sequence). This CDR3 spans 16 amino acids. CDR3: CASSPTGRGTYNEQFF. The sequenced CDR3 bases are TGTGCCAGCAGCCCCACCGGTAGGGGTACCTACAATGAG.

Note on this clone: The read gets to within 3 residues of the CDR3 end, and the germline J gene fills in the rest. The chain recombines TRBV5-1 with TRBJ1-4; D not certain. The V and J ends lost 5 bases and 7 bases respectively, with 18 bases between them. This CDR3 spans 15 amino acids. Looked up from germline, CDR1 is SGHRS and CDR2 is YFSETQ. CDR3 DNA, as far as it was read: TGCGCCAGCAGGGAATGGCCGGGGTTGACTGAAAAA. This encodes CASREWPGLTEK. The CDR3 as a whole reads CASREWPGLTEKLFF.

There are many counts of this clone. The sequenced fragment ends 3 residues before the CDR3 boundary, so the rest is inferred from the germline J gene. The chain has TRBV5-1 and TRBJ1-6; TRBD1 aligns across 8 bases. Per the germline V gene, CDR1 is SGHRS and CDR2 is YFSETQ. The ends lost 4 bases at V and 6 bases at J; junction bases unmatched: 6. This CDR3 has 15 residues. The DNA read from the CDR3 is TGCGCCAGCAGCCCGACGACAGGGGTTAATTCACCC. This sequence encodes CASSPTTGVNSP. The CDR3 reads in full as CASSPTTGVNSPLHF.

This clone was observed a few times. The read ends 3 residues shy of where the CDR3 ends; the end is completed using the germline J gene. The J gene is TRBJ1-1, the V gene TRBV20-1; TRBD1 is a possible D gene (6 bases). CDR1 and CDR2 (germline): DFQATT, SNEGSKA (reference sequence). The V gene lost 4 bases and the J gene lost 1 base, with 10 bases spanning the gap. The CDR3 has 13 amino acids. The chain's CDR3 is CSAIRDTNTEAFF. Incomplete CDR3 DNA: TGCAGTGCTATACGGGACACGAACACTGAA.

This clone showed up many times. The sequenced fragment ends 3 residues before the CDR3 boundary, so the rest is inferred from the germline J gene. The chain joins TRBV12-3 or TRBV12-4 to TRBJ1-5, with a possible D match to TRBD1 (5 bases). The length of the CDR3 is 12 residues. V was pared by 3 bases and J by 6 bases, with 6 bases between. The CDR3 DNA, read in part, is TGTGCCAGCAGTTTGCAGGGTCAGCCC. Translation: CASSLQGQP. The whole CDR3 reads CASSLQGQPQHF.

In regard to this clone: Germline is not matched at one junction end, which may reflect a read error. CDR3 sequence reads: CASSSMTGHQETQYF. Incomplete CDR3 DNA: TGTGCTAGCAGCTCCATGACGGGACACCAAGAGACG. This rearrangement joins TRBV7-7 to TRBJ2-3; maybe TRBD1 (6 bases). The CDR3 end lies 3 residues beyond the end of the read and is filled in from the germline J gene. CDR1 SSHAT and CDR2 FNYEAQ come from the germline V gene (reference sequence). The CDR3 covers 15 residues.